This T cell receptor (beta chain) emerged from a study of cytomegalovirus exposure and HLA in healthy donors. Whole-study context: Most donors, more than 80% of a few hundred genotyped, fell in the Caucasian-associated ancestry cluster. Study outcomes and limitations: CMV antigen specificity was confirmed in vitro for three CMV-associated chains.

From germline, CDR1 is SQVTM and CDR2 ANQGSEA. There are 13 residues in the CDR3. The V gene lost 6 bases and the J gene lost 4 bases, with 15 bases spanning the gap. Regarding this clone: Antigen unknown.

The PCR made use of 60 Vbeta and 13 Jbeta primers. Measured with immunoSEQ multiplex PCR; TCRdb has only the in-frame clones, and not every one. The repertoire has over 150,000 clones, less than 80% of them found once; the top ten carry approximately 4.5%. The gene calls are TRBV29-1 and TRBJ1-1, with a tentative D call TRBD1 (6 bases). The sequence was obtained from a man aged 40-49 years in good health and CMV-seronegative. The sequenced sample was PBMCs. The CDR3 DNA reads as TGCAGCGTGGCTAAGGGGGTCCGCACTGAAGCTTTCTTT. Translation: CSVAKGVRTEAFF.